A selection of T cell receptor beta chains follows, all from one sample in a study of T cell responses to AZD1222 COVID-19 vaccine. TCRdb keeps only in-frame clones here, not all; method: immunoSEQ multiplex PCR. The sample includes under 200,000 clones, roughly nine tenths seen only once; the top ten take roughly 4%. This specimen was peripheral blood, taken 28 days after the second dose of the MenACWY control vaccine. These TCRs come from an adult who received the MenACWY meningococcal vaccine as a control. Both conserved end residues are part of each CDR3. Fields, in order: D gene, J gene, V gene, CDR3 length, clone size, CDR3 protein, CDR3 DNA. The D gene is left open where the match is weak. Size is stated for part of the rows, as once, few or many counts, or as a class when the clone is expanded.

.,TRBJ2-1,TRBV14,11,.,CASSQVDEQFF,TGTGCCAGCAGCCAAGTGGATGAGCAGTTCTTC
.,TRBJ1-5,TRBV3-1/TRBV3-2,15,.,CASSPTGISNQPQHF,TGTGCCAGCAGCCCGACGGGCATTAGCAATCAGCCCCAGCATTTT
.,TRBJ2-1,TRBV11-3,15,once,CASSLAARSGNEQFF,TGTGCCAGCAGCTTAGCGGCTAGATCCGGGAATGAGCAGTTCTTC
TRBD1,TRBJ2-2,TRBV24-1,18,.,CATSDWAGGVANTGELFF,TGTGCCACCAGTGATTGGGCAGGGGGAGTCGCGAACACCGGGGAGCTGTTTTTT
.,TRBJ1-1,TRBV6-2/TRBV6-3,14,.,CASSTGGPPTEAFF,TGTGCCAGCAGTACCGGGGGGCCTCCCACTGAAGCTTTCTTT
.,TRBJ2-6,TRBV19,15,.,CASSIGHTGANVLTF,TGTGCCAGTAGTATCGGACATACTGGGGCCAACGTCCTGACTTTC
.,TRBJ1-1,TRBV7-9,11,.,CASSLYTEAFF,TGTGCCAGCAGCTTATACACTGAAGCTTTCTTT
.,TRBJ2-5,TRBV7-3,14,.,CASSSGGREETQYF,TGTGCCAGCAGCTCTGGGGGGAGAGAAGAGACCCAGTACTTC
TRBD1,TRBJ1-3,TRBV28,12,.,CASTGTGYTIYF,TGTGCCAGCACTGGGACAGGGTATACCATATATTTT
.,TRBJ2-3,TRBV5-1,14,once,CASSLWWGTDTQYF,TGCGCCAGCAGCTTGTGGTGGGGCACAGATACGCAGTATTTT
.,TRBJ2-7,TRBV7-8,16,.,CASSLALSTASYEQYF,TGTGCCAGCAGCTTAGCGTTATCGACAGCCTCATACGAGCAGTACTTC
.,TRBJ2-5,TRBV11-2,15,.,CASTYASQGQETQYF,TGTGCCAGCACCTATGCCTCGCAGGGACAAGAGACCCAGTACTTC
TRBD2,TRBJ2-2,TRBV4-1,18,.,CASSQEGLGLAGAGELFF,TGCGCCAGCAGCCAAGAAGGCCTGGGACTAGCGGGAGCCGGGGAGCTGTTTTTT
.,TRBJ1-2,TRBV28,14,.,CASSHRVSNYGYTF,TGTGCCAGCAGCCACAGAGTTTCAAACTATGGCTACACCTTC
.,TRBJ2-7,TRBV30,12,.,CAWTAGAGEQYF,TGTGCCTGGACGGCGGGGGCGGGCGAGCAGTACTTC
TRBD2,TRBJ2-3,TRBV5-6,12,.,CASSPGTSAQYF,TGTGCCAGCAGCCCTGGGACTAGCGCGCAGTATTTT
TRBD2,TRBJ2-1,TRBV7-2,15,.,CASRIRLADYNEQFF,TGTGCCAGCAGAATAAGGCTAGCGGATTACAATGAGCAGTTCTTC
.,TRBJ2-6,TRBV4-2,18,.,CASSQIQGVGSGANVLTF,TGTGCCAGCAGCCAAATACAGGGTGTGGGCTCTGGGGCCAACGTCCTGACTTTC
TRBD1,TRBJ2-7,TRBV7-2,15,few,CASSTRQGVLGEQYF,TGTGCCAGCAGCACAAGACAGGGCGTCCTGGGGGAGCAGTACTTC
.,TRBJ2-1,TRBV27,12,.,CASSDQGKNPFF,TGTGCCAGCAGTGATCAGGGGAAGAATCCGTTCTTC
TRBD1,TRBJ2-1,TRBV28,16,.,CASSPSGQGAEDEQFF,TGTGCCAGCAGTCCTTCGGGACAGGGGGCTGAGGATGAGCAGTTCTTC
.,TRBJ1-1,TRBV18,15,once,CASSPIVQGLKEAFF,TGTGCCAGCTCTCCGATAGTTCAGGGCCTCAAAGAAGCTTTCTTT
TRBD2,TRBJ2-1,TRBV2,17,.,CASSGRYLAGGSNEQFF,TGTGCCAGCAGTGGCCGGTACCTAGCGGGAGGTAGCAATGAGCAGTTCTTC
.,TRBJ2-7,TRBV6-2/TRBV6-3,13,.,CASSYPGIHEQYF,TGTGCCAGCAGTTACCCAGGGATCCACGAGCAGTACTTC
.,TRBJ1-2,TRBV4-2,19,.,CASSQVETGYAAGWKGYTF,TGTGCCAGCAGCCAAGTTGAAACAGGGTATGCGGCCGGGTGGAAAGGCTACACCTTC
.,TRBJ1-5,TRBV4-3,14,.,CASSQELGFQPQHF,TGCGCCAGCAGCCAAGAGTTGGGCTTCCAGCCCCAGCATTTT
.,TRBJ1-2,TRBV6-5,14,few,CATVRERGTYGYTF,TGTGCCACCGTGAGGGAGCGGGGCACCTATGGCTACACCTTC
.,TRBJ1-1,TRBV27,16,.,CASSGRPSNPNTEAFF,TGTGCCAGCAGCGGACGGCCTTCAAACCCGAACACTGAAGCTTTCTTT
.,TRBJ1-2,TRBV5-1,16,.,CASSFYTGRGSYGYTF,TGCGCCAGCAGCTTCTATACAGGCCGAGGGTCCTATGGCTACACCTTC
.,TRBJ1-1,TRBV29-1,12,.,CSVDPTSNSAFF,TGCAGCGTTGACCCCACATCCAACTCGGCTTTCTTT
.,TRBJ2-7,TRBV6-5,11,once,CASSYGGEQYF,TGTGCCAGCAGTTATGGGGGCGAGCAGTACTTC
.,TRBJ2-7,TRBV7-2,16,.,CASSLAGGRATYEQYF,TGTGCCAGCAGCTTAGCTGGCGGAAGAGCCACCTACGAGCAGTACTTC
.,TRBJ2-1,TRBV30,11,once,CAWSVRNEQFF,TGTGCCTGGAGTGTACGCAATGAGCAGTTCTTC
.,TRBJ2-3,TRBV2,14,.,CASSAYRSTDTQYF,TGTGCCAGCAGTGCGTATCGGAGCACAGATACGCAGTATTTT
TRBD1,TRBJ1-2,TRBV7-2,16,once,CASSLVGGQANYGYTF,TGTGCCAGCAGCTTAGTGGGTGGACAGGCGAACTATGGCTACACCTTC
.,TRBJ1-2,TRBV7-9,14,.,CASSVGTTSRGYTF,TGTGCCAGCAGCGTCGGGACAACCTCCCGTGGCTACACCTTC
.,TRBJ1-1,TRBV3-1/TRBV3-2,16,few,CASSPYRTALNTEAFF,TGTGCCAGCAGCCCCTACCGGACAGCCCTGAACACTGAAGCTTTCTTT